The clone carrying this T cell receptor (beta chain) was observed a handful of times. Primers: 60 Vbeta forward and 13 Jbeta reverse. The table came from immunoSEQ multiplex PCR; TCRdb's copy has only in-frame clones and leaves some out. There are approximately 180,000 clones in the sample; roughly 87% occur only once, and about 0.21% lies in the top ten. The data are from a study of cytomegalovirus exposure and HLA in healthy donors. With 4 bases clipped from V and 6 bases from J, the junction kept 8 bases outside the gene matches. Germline CDR1 reads SGHVS; CDR2 reads FNYEAQ. The CDR3 has 16 residues.

The origin of this receptor is a girl in the first two years of life in good health and CMV-seronegative. What was sequenced was PBMCs. V is TRBV7-6 and J is TRBJ2-3, with 12 bases fitting TRBD2. The CDR3 loop reads CASSSGLAGGLDTQYF. The DNA for the CDR3 is TGTGCCAGCAGCTCGGGTCTAGCGGGGGGGCTTGATACGCAGTATTTT.